These 30 T cell receptor beta chains came from one sample sequenced in a study of blood T cells in healthy people across ages. The authors ran a second PCR of about 6 to 11 cycles using a sample-barcoded 5' primer and a J-beta primer mix. TCRdb re-derived calls from the 5' RACE reads in MiXCR, one entry per CDR3 protein. The sample contains around 1.1 million distinct CDR3 sequences, 35% to 40% of which appear only once. Sequencing was carried out using blood. These receptors were obtained from a man younger than 35 in good health.

In its sample, this clonotype was seen a few times. The J gene is TRBJ2-5, the V gene TRBV20-1, with a tentative D call TRBD1 (6 bases). CDR1 and CDR2 (germline): DFQATT, SNEGSKA (reference sequence). This CDR3 has 14 amino acids. V was shortened by 5 bases and J by 2 bases, with 15 bases between the two germline ends. CDR3 nucleotide sequence: TGCAGTGCTCCTCACAGGGATAGGCAAGAGACCCAGTACTTC. As protein: CSAPHRDRQETQYF.

The chain couples TRBV28 to TRBJ2-1; D is uncertain. This CDR3 has 16 residues. V shed 1 base and J shed 0 bases, with 10 bases lying between them. CDR1 is MDHEN, CDR2 SYDVKM, per germline. CDR3 nucleotides: TGTGCCAGCAGTTTATTTTCACCGAGCTCCTACAATGAGCAGTTCTTC. This gives the protein CASSLFSPSSYNEQFF.

This clonotype was counted at least ten times. The gene calls are TRBV7-2 and TRBJ1-4; no definite D call. Germline V lookup: CDR1 SGHTA, CDR2 FQGNSA. Trimming stripped 3 bases from V and 0 bases from J, with 8 bases between. The CDR3 sequence is 15 residues long. The DNA of the CDR3 is TGTGCCAGCAGCTTGGTTGGAGCAACTAATGAAAAACTGTTTTTT. The encoded protein is CASSLVGATNEKLFF.

The genes are TRBV7-8 and TRBJ2-1; 7 bases map to TRBD1. The CDR3 is 15 residues long. Unmatched junction bases numbered 6, after V lost 1 base and J lost 6 bases. The germline V gene has CDR1 SGHVS and CDR2 FQNEAQ. The CDR3 bases are TGTGCCAGCAGCTTAGGACAGGGTGTGAGCAATGAGCAGTTCTTC. Its translation is CASSLGQGVSNEQFF.

CDR3 sequence (DNA): TGTGCCATCAGTGATCGAGGACAGCAGGAAGGAGGTGAGCAGTTCTTC. It codes for CAISDRGQQEGGEQFF. The chain is built from TRBV10-3 and TRBJ2-1, with D possibly matching TRBD1 (6 bases). Germline V gene data show CDR1 as ENHRY and CDR2 as SYGVKD. V dropped 3 bases and J dropped 9 bases, with 21 bases sitting between them. This CDR3 is 16 amino acids long.

The rearrangement links TRBV29-1 to TRBJ2-7, with 9 bases aligning to TRBD1. Germline V gives CDR1 SQVTM, CDR2 ANQGSEA. The CDR3 loop spans 14 amino acids. With 5 bases clipped from V and 7 bases from J, the junction kept 12 bases outside the gene matches. CDR3 region: CSVSTNRGREEQYF. DNA of the CDR3: TGCAGCGTTTCCACCAACAGGGGGCGCGAAGAGCAGTACTTC.

This clonotype was observed a few times. One base away lies a much larger clone, so this may be a sequencing read error. The chain joins TRBV12-3 or TRBV12-4 to TRBJ1-1; D is unclear. Trimming took off 5 bases at V and 4 bases at J, with 11 bases between the two ends. The length of the CDR3 is 13 residues. The CDR3 protein is CASSKREGTEAFF. In DNA, the CDR3 is TGTGCCAGCAGTAAGAGGGAGGGCACTGAAGCTTTCTTT.

The chain's CDR3 is CSVKLRGTGANVLTF. As DNA, the CDR3 is TGCAGCGTTAAGCTGAGGGGAACTGGGGCCAACGTCCTGACTTTC. This rearrangement joins TRBV29-1 to TRBJ2-6; D assignment may be TRBD1 or TRBD2 (5 bases each). The V end was cut by 5 bases, the J end by 2 bases, with 13 bases between. The germline CDR1 and CDR2 sequences are SQVTM and ANQGSEA. The CDR3 consists of 15 residues.

V usage is TRBV3-1 and J usage is TRBJ2-5, with D possibly being TRBD1 (5 bases). Trimming pared 4 bases from V and 11 bases from J, leaving 17 bases between. Germline V gives CDR1 LGHDT, CDR2 YNNKEL (reference sequence). CDR3 length equals 13 residues. DNA for the CDR3: TGTGCCAGCAGCCTGCCGTTGGGGCAGCAGCAGTACTTC. The encoded protein is CASSLPLGQQQYF.

In this sample, this clonotype turned up a few times. The rearrangement uses TRBV7-2 and TRBJ2-3; D tentatively reads TRBD1 or TRBD2 (6 bases each). CDR3 length: 15 amino acids. Trimming stripped 1 base from V and 5 bases from J, with 13 bases between. Per the germline V gene, CDR1 is SGHTA and CDR2 is FQGNSA. The CDR3: CASSLGWRGVDTQYF. The CDR3 DNA reads as TGTGCCAGCAGCTTAGGATGGAGGGGGGTAGATACGCAGTATTTT.

The V call is TRBV7-2, the J call TRBJ2-1; the D is unclear. The CDR3 is 14 amino acids. Between the trimmed V and J ends, which lost 1 base and 9 bases, there was a span of 13 bases. CDR1 is SGHTA and CDR2 is FQGNSA in the germline V gene. The CDR3 bases are TGTGCCAGCAGCTTAGTAGCTAGGCGCGTTGAGCAGTTCTTC. It specifies CASSLVARRVEQFF. The whole variable domain, remainder taken from reference TRBV7-2 and TRBJ2-1, is GAGVSQSPSNKVTEKGKDVELRCDPISGHTALYWYRQSLGQGLEFLIYFQGNSAPDKSGLPSDRFSAERTGGSVSTLTIQRTQQEDSAVYLCASSLVARRVEQFFGPGTRLTVL.

This rearrangement joins TRBV9 to TRBJ1-2, with D perhaps TRBD1 (5 bases). The germline V gene has CDR1 SGDLS and CDR2 YYNGEE. CDR3 size: 13 residues. Trimming removed 3 bases at V and 5 bases at J, with 11 bases between. For the CDR3, the DNA is TGTGCCAGCAGCGCCCAGGGAAAATATGGCTACACCTTC. It yields the protein CASSAQGKYGYTF.

CDR3 residues: CASSLAVRMELSSYNEQYF. In DNA, the CDR3 is TGTGCCAGCAGCTTAGCGGTGAGGATGGAATTGAGCTCCTACAATGAGCAGTACTTC. This chain links TRBV7-2 with TRBJ2-5, with D uncertain. The ends were cut back, 0 bases at V and 11 bases at J, with 31 bases in the middle. CDR3 length: 19 amino acids. CDR1 SGHTA and CDR2 FQGNSA come from the germline V gene.

The V gene is TRBV11-1, the J gene TRBJ1-2; possibly TRBD1 for D (5 bases). V was cut by 5 bases and J by 3 bases, with 25 bases left in between. Germline values: CDR1 SGHAT, CDR2 FQDESV (reference sequence). The CDR3 contains 18 residues. The CDR3 bases are TGTGCCAGCAGCAAAGGCGACTGGGGGGAGAATTTGCACTATGGCTACACCTTC. The encoded protein is CASSKGDWGENLHYGYTF.

V and J are TRBV20-1 and TRBJ1-2; the D is unclear. With 4 bases removed from V and 8 bases from J, the gap between germline ends came to 8 bases. The CDR3 sequence is 10 residues long. Germline lookup yields CDR1 DFQATT and CDR2 SNEGSKA (reference sequence). The CDR3 reads CSATEVGYTF. CDR3 sequence (DNA): TGCAGTGCTACAGAGGTCGGCTACACCTTC.

This clonotype showed up just a few times. The genes are TRBV24-1 and TRBJ2-7, with 8 bases aligning to TRBD1. Germline lookup yields CDR1 KGHDR and CDR2 SFDVKD. This CDR3 has 16 residues. J lost 2 bases, V lost 0 bases, and 5 bases had no gene match. The CDR3 DNA is TGTGCCACCAGTGATTTGCGGGGGACAGGTCCCTACGAGCAGTACTTC. This translates into CATSDLRGTGPYEQYF.

At least ten counts were recorded for this clonotype. A read error may produce the germline difference seen at one junction end. DNA for the CDR3: TGTGCCAGCAGCTTAGGAGAGGATACGCAGTATTTT. This encodes CASSLGEDTQYF. J is TRBJ2-3 and V is TRBV12-3 or TRBV12-4; no definite D call. There are 12 residues in the CDR3.

This clonotype has only a few counts. The genes are TRBV20-1 and TRBJ1-1; a weak D match, TRBD1 (5 bases). This CDR3 has 14 residues. Germline V gene lookup returns CDR1 DFQATT and CDR2 SNEGSKA (reference sequence). V was trimmed by 4 bases and J by 1 base, leaving 13 bases between them. The CDR3 DNA is TGCAGTGCTATGGTTGGGGGAGGGAACACTGAAGCTTTCTTT. As protein: CSAMVGGGNTEAFF.

The chain recombines TRBV20-1 with TRBJ2-3, with 8 bases lining up with TRBD2. This CDR3 has 14 residues. Trimming at V came to 6 bases and at J to 4 bases, leaving 9 bases not matched to a gene. In germline, CDR1 is DFQATT, CDR2 SNEGSKA (reference sequence). CDR3 protein: CSARIGAGADTQYF. DNA of the CDR3: TGCAGTGCCAGGATTGGAGCGGGAGCAGATACGCAGTATTTT.

The J gene is TRBJ2-2, the V gene TRBV7-2; D not resolved. CDR1 is SGHTA and CDR2 is FQGNSA in the germline V gene. Trimming stripped 5 bases from V and 6 bases from J, with 16 bases between. The CDR3 runs to 15 residues. As DNA, the CDR3 is TGTGCCAGCAGCGAAAGCCCGATGTTTGCCGGGGAGCTGTTTTTT. Amino acids: CASSESPMFAGELFF.

The chain carries TRBV29-1 and TRBJ2-3; 11 bases line up with TRBD2. The CDR3 extends over 20 amino acids. CDR1 is SQVTM, CDR2 ANQGSEA, per germline. Trimming took 0 bases from V and 2 from J; bases not matched to a gene: 16. CDR3 loop: CSVEDRPSGGYTFFTDTQYF. CDR3 in DNA: TGCAGCGTTGAAGATCGGCCTAGCGGGGGGTATACCTTTTTCACAGATACGCAGTATTTT.

This clonotype was recorded only once. Sequence at one end of the junction differs from germline and may be a read error. The V and J genes are TRBV7-2 and TRBJ1-1; D possibly corresponds to TRBD1 (6 bases). The CDR3 sequence is 16 residues long. Germline CDR1 reads SGHTA; CDR2 reads FQGNSA. The CDR3 nucleotides are TGTGTCAGCAGCCAAACCCTGGTGGGGGCGAACACTGAAGCTTTCTTT. Residues: CVSSQTLVGANTEAFF.

J is TRBJ2-5 and V is TRBV5-1; 7 bases match TRBD2. This CDR3 comprises 15 residues. CDR1 and CDR2 from the germline V gene are SGHRS and YFSETQ. V shed 4 bases and J 2 bases; nucleotides not matched to a gene: 8. The CDR3 region has the DNA TGCGCCAGCAGCCCTAATCCGGGACTACAAGAGACCCAGTACTTC. Translation: CASSPNPGLQETQYF.

This clonotype was recorded a few times. The genes are TRBV4-3 and TRBJ1-2; D unresolved. The CDR3 runs 15 residues. CDR1 and CDR2 from the germline V gene are LGHNA and YSLEER. The V end was cut by 0 bases, the J end by 0 bases, with 8 bases between. The CDR3 here is CASSQEEATNYGYTF. In nucleotides, the CDR3 is TGCGCCAGCAGCCAAGAGGAAGCAACTAACTATGGCTACACCTTC.

V gene TRBV6-5 combines with J gene TRBJ1-2; 9 nucleotides match TRBD1. Germline values: CDR1 MNHEY, CDR2 SVGAGI. The trim removed 6 bases at V and 4 bases at J, leaving 9 bases unmatched. The CDR3 extends over 15 amino acids. CDR3 loop: CASSTGTGMGYGYTF. The CDR3 DNA sequence: TGTGCCAGCAGCACCGGGACAGGGATGGGCTATGGCTACACCTTC.

The table lists this clonotype with a count of one. The chain couples TRBV11-2 to TRBJ2-3; D not certain. Trimming shortened V by 4 bases and J by 4 bases, and 15 bases separated the two germline ends. The CDR3 is 15 amino acids. Per the germline V gene, CDR1 is SGHAT and CDR2 is FQNNGV. The CDR3 bases are TGTGCCAGCAGCTATCCAGATTCATTTGCAGATACGCAGTATTTT. Encoded protein: CASSYPDSFADTQYF.

The gene calls are TRBV7-2 and TRBJ1-2; D may be TRBD1 (6 bases). The CDR3 is made up of 15 amino acids. Between the trimmed V and J ends, which lost 5 bases and 4 bases, there was a span of 17 bases. Germline V CDR1 and CDR2: SGHTA, FQGNSA. CDR3 sequence (DNA): TGTGCCAGCAGCCCCCCGGGGGCGGCAGGCTATGGCTACACCTTC. Translated, it gives CASSPPGAAGYGYTF.

This CDR3 is CASSPDRLMNTEAFF. The CDR3 region has the DNA TGTGCCAGCAGCCCGGACAGGCTCATGAACACTGAAGCTTTCTTT. The chain combines TRBV11-2 with TRBJ1-1, with TRBD1 matching over 7 bases. Per germline, CDR1 SGHAT and CDR2 FQNNGV. Trimming at V came to 5 bases and at J to 0 bases, leaving 6 bases not matched to a gene. CDR3 size: 15 residues.

The chain recombines TRBV20-1 with TRBJ2-4; TRBD1 matches 8 bases. V shed 7 bases, J shed 13 bases, and the junction held 18 bases outside the gene matches. CDR1 and CDR2 (germline): DFQATT, SNEGSKA (reference sequence). This CDR3 has 14 residues. In nucleotides, the CDR3 is TGCAGTGGAAGGCAGGGGGCGGCCTACAATGAGCAGTACTTC. Its protein product is CSGRQGAAYNEQYF.

Points on this clonotype: Since a much larger clone is just one base distant, this may be a read error. The chain couples TRBV4-3 to TRBJ2-3; TRBD2 is a possible D gene (6 bases). Germline-derived CDR1 and CDR2 are LGHNA and YSLEER. This CDR3 is built from 14 residues. The CDR3 DNA follows: TGCGCCAGCAGCCATAGCGGTAGCACAGATACGCGGTATTTT. It codes for CASSHSGSTDTRYF.